What follows are 2 T cell receptor beta chains derived from one specimen sequenced in a study of chemoradiotherapy in HPV16-positive cancers (dated by TCRdb to between 2022 and 2023). The library came from the immunoSEQ multiplex PCR assay. TCRdb holds this immuneACCESS table with in-frame rearrangements only. Some clones are missing; in checked studies, unresolved V genes explain under half, and the rest has no known cause. For this sample there are 20,000 to 25,000 clones; about 90% appear just once. Less than 2.5% of the sample is taken by the ten largest. Sequencing used blood, obtained from a patient who underwent chemoradiotherapy. These TCRs come from a human donor with HPV-associated anogenital cancer.

The chain has TRBV2 and TRBJ2-1, with 10 nucleotides matching TRBD2. This CDR3 region has 15 residues. CDR1 is SNHLY, CDR2 FYNNEI, per germline. V shed 8 bases and J 8 bases; nucleotides not matched to a gene: 12. The CDR3 DNA is TGTGCCAGCGTCCTAGAGGGACTAGCGACGCATGAGCAGTTCTTC. Amino acids: CASVLEGLATHEQFF. The variable domain in full, with the rest retrieved from reference TRBV2 and TRBJ2-1, is EPEVTQTPSHQVTQMGQEVILRCVPISNHLYFYWYRQILGQKVEFLVSFYNNEISEKSEIFDDQFSVERPDGSNFTLKIRSTKLEDSAMYFCASVLEGLATHEQFFGPGTRLTVL.

This clone has only a few counts. The chain carries TRBV11-2 and TRBJ1-3; D is ambiguous. CDR3 length: 12 residues. The ends were cut back, 3 bases at V and 3 bases at J, with 3 bases in the middle. Per germline, CDR1 SGHAT and CDR2 FQNNGV. This chain's CDR3 is CASSLDGNTIYF. CDR3 nucleotide sequence: TGTGCCAGCAGCTTGGATGGAAACACCATATATTTT. Full variable domain (remainder filled in from reference TRBV11-2 and TRBJ1-3): EAGVAQSPRYKIIEKRQSVAFWCNPISGHATLYWYQQILGQGPKLLIQFQNNGVVDDSQLPKDRFSAERLKGVDSTLKIQPAKLEDSAVYLCASSLDGNTIYFGEGSWLTVV.